A single sample gave rise to the 13 T cell receptor beta chains below, sequenced in a study of early T cells in non-severe SARS-CoV-2 infection. TCRdb reprocessed the 5' RACE reads with MiXCR, giving one entry per CDR3 protein. The sample records tens of thousands of distinct CDR3 sequences, 12% being singletons. The sequenced sample was whole blood. Receptor source: an adult who was a healthcare worker with PCR-confirmed SARS-CoV-2 infection or an uninfected control (not recorded which).

In its sample, this clonotype was seen a few times. The V call is TRBV20-1, the J call TRBJ1-3; D gene unclear. The CDR3 is 15 amino acids. Trimming removed 3 bases from V and 3 bases from J, with 15 bases in between. Germline loops: CDR1 DFQATT, CDR2 SNEGSKA (reference sequence). The CDR3 DNA is TGCAGTGCTAGGCCGGCCTCCGCTAGTGGAAACACCATATATTTT. Its translation is CSARPASASGNTIYF.

This clonotype was recorded at least ten times. V is TRBV7-2 and J is TRBJ2-3, with a weak D call TRBD2 (6 bases). CDR1 and CDR2 (germline): SGHTA, FQGNSA. The CDR3 extends over 14 amino acids. The V end lost 2 bases, the J end lost 4 bases, and 10 bases lay between the germline ends. In nucleotides, the CDR3 is TGTGCCAGCAGCTTACGGGAGTACCCAGATACGCAGTATTTT. This codes for CASSLREYPDTQYF.

This clonotype was picked up a small number of times. V is TRBV20-1 and J is TRBJ1-5; 8 nucleotides align to TRBD1. With 6 bases clipped from V and 0 bases from J, the junction kept 4 bases outside the gene matches. The CDR3 contains 14 residues. Per the germline V gene, CDR1 is DFQATT and CDR2 is SNEGSKA (reference sequence). CDR3 region: CSAIRGPSNQPQHF. The CDR3 bases are TGCAGTGCAATCAGGGGGCCTAGCAATCAGCCCCAGCATTTT.

The table lists this clonotype with a few counts. The chain joins TRBV5-1 to TRBJ2-1, with TRBD1 matching 9 bases. CDR3 size: 12 residues. V lost 3 bases to trimming and J lost 10 bases; unmatched junction nucleotides: 2. In germline, CDR1 is SGHRS, CDR2 YFSETQ. DNA for the CDR3: TGCGCCAGCAGCTCCACAGGGGGCGAGCAGTTCTTC. This gives the protein CASSSTGGEQFF.

This clonotype was seen repeatedly, ten times or more. This chain links TRBV18 with TRBJ2-1; 9 nucleotides match TRBD2. V was pared by 4 bases and J by 3 bases, with 4 bases of the junction left unmatched. In germline, CDR1 is KGHSH, CDR2 LQKENI. This CDR3 spans 15 amino acids. CDR3 region: CASSLLAGIYNEQFF. The CDR3 bases are TGTGCCAGCTCACTTCTAGCGGGAATCTACAATGAGCAGTTCTTC.

This clonotype was seen at least ten times. The chain links TRBV11-2 to TRBJ2-5; 9 bases fit TRBD2. There are 16 residues in the CDR3. The trim removed 3 bases at V and 2 bases at J, leaving 7 bases unmatched. Germline values: CDR1 SGHAT, CDR2 FQNNGV. This CDR3 reads CASSFVIAGEQETQYF. DNA for the CDR3: TGTGCCAGCAGCTTCGTGATAGCGGGGGAACAAGAGACCCAGTACTTC.

This clonotype was found many times. This rearrangement joins TRBV6-5 to TRBJ1-5, with a tentative D call TRBD1 (5 bases). The CDR3 has 13 amino acids. Looked up from germline, CDR1 is MNHEY and CDR2 is SVGAGI. Trimming stripped 2 bases from V and 8 bases from J, with 10 bases between. In DNA form, the CDR3 reads TGTGCCAGCAGTTACAGACCCAGGGAGCCCCAGCATTTT. Translation: CASSYRPREPQHF.

J is TRBJ2-5 and V is TRBV2, with 10 nucleotides matching TRBD1. Germline CDR1 SNHLY, CDR2 FYNNEI. The CDR3 spans 14 residues. V gave up 3 bases and J gave up 5 bases; unmatched junction bases: 3. The CDR3 reads CASSERTGGETQYF. CDR3 coding DNA: TGTGCCAGCAGTGAGAGGACAGGGGGTGAGACCCAGTACTTC.

This chain links TRBV24-1 with TRBJ1-2, with 10 bases identical to TRBD1. Germline V gene data show CDR1 as KGHDR and CDR2 as SFDVKD. Trimming took 7 bases from V and 7 from J; bases not matched to a gene: 5. There are 13 residues in the CDR3. As DNA, the CDR3 is TGTGCCACCAGACCTGGACAGGGGGGTGGCTACACCTTC. Amino acids: CATRPGQGGGYTF.

This clonotype was detected many times. This sequence joins TRBV7-9 and TRBJ1-4; 7 bases agree with TRBD1. V dropped 5 bases and J dropped 4; count of bases not matched to a gene: 7. The CDR3 extends over 15 amino acids. Germline CDR1 SEHNR, CDR2 FQNEAQ (reference sequence). The CDR3 loop is CASSPGGQLNEKLFF. As DNA, the CDR3 is TGTGCCAGCAGCCCAGGGGGACAGCTTAATGAAAAACTGTTTTTT.

This clonotype was picked up a small number of times. The chain has TRBV6-5 and TRBJ2-7; D perhaps matches TRBD1 (5 bases). V was shortened by 4 bases and J by 2 bases, with 9 bases between the two germline ends. The CDR3 consists of 13 residues. Germline values: CDR1 MNHEY, CDR2 SVGAGI. The CDR3 sequence is CASSSRQTYEQYF. DNA for the CDR3: TGTGCCAGCAGTTCAAGACAGACCTACGAGCAGTACTTC.

The gene calls are TRBV11-1 and TRBJ2-2; tentatively, D is TRBD2 (5 bases). In germline, CDR1 is SGHAT, CDR2 FQDESV (reference sequence). The CDR3 contains 13 residues. Trimming took 11 bases from V and 1 from J, leaving 11 bases between them. The CDR3 coding sequence is TGTGCCGGAGGCCTGGGGAACACCGGGGAGCTGTTTTTT. It codes for CAGGLGNTGELFF.

This clonotype was seen a few times. This sequence joins TRBV20-1 and TRBJ1-4, with D possibly TRBD1 on 6 matching bases. Trimming took 2 bases from V and 4 from J, leaving 14 bases between them. Germline CDR1 is DFQATT and CDR2 is SNEGSKA (reference sequence). The CDR3 has 15 residues. The CDR3 region has the DNA TGCAGTGCTAGATCCCGGACAGCAGTTAATGAAAAACTGTTTTTT. This encodes CSARSRTAVNEKLFF.